This T cell receptor (beta chain) was identified during a study of CD8 T cells in Susac syndrome. The study, taken as a whole, reports: It was acknowledged by the study that relatively few individuals were included in its TCR sequencing and HLA analysis.

Random hexamers were used to reverse transcribe the RNA input (about 0.5 to 1 ug). TCRdb processed the immunoSEQ multiplex PCR reads anew with MiXCR; each CDR3 protein has one entry. The sample consists of about 250,000 distinct CDR3 sequences, 93% of them appearing once. With respect to this clonotype: Its antigen is currently unknown.

This CDR3 has 13 amino acids. Germline loops: CDR1 SQVTM, CDR2 ANQGSEA. Trimming pared 6 bases from V and 5 bases from J, leaving 16 bases between. Sequencing of TCR beta covered CD8+ and CD4+ T cells obtained from blood. CD8+ and CD4+ T cells were negatively isolated; TEMRA cells were FACS-enriched. V usage is TRBV29-1 and J usage is TRBJ1-2; a weak D match, TRBD1 (5 bases). What was sequenced was CD4+ T cells from PBMCs. This receptor was identified in a human donor with multiple sclerosis. The CDR3 nucleotides read TGCAGCGTCTCGACGGGTGGGGGATATGGCTACACCTTC. It encodes CSVSTGGGYGYTF.